The clone carrying this T cell receptor beta chain has a single count. This record belongs to a study of blood T cell repertoires in COVID-19. The CDR3 is 14 residues long. CDR1 and CDR2 from the germline V gene are SEHNR and FQNEAQ (reference sequence). Losses at the gene ends were 5 bases for V and 7 bases for J; bases not matched to a gene: 6. Here immunoSEQ multiplex PCR was the method, and the copy in TCRdb shows in-frame clones only, minus some. The table has about 430,000 clones, around nine tenths seen once; the top ten hold roughly 0.76%. Sequencing used peripheral blood. V and J are TRBV7-9 and TRBJ2-1; 9 bases line up with TRBD1. The sequence was collected from a man aged 18 to 30 with COVID-19, enrolled during active disease. The CDR3 nucleotides read TGTGCCAGCAGCCGGACAGGGGTTTTTAATGAGCAGTTCTTC. Amino acids: CASSRTGVFNEQFF.